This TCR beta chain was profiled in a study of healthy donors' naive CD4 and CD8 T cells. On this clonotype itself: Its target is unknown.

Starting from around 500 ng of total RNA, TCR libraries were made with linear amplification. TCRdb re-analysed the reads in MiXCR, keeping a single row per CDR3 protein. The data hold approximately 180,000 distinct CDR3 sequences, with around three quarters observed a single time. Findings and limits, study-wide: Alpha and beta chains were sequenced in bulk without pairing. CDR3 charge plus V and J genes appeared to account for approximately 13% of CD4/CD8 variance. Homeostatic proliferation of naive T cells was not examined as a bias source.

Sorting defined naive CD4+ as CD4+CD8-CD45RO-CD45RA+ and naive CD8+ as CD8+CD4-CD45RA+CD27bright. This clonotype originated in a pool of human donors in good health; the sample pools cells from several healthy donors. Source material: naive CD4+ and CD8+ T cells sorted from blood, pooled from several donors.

In DNA form, the CDR3 reads TGTGCCAGTAGTATCGGCAGACTCACCGGGGAGCTGTTTTTT. Its protein product is CASSIGRLTGELFF. The chain uses TRBV19 and TRBJ2-2; D gene unclear. CDR1 is LNHDA and CDR2 is SQIVND in the germline V gene (reference sequence). V was pared by 3 bases and J by 4 bases, with 9 bases between. CDR3 size: 14 residues.